These 23 T cell receptor beta chains share one sample of origin, sequenced in a study of blood T cell repertoires in COVID-19. Clones were read by immunoSEQ multiplex PCR, and TCRdb kept only the in-frame ones, dropping some. The sample lists over 250,000 clones; 85% to 90% were seen once. Source material: PBMCs or T cells enriched from blood (not recorded which). The receptors were sampled from an older woman in a cohort exposed to, infected with or recovered from COVID-19 (not recorded which).

J is TRBJ1-3 and V is TRBV11-2; D gene uncertain. The CDR3 has 15 amino acids. Deletions cut 3 bases from V and 0 bases from J, with 9 bases between. Germline values: CDR1 SGHAT, CDR2 FQNNGV. The CDR3 loop is CASSFDIYSGNTIYF. The CDR3 coding sequence is TGTGCCAGCAGCTTTGACATATACTCTGGAAACACCATATATTTT.

The rearrangement links TRBV21-1 to TRBJ2-7; the table assigns TRBD2, which was not confirmed against the DNA. TRBV21-1 is deemed a pseudogene. The CDR3 loop spans 19 amino acids. The CDR3: CASSENPGTSVPGVYEQYF. CDR3 nucleotides: TGTGCCAGCAGCGAAAACCCCGGGACTAGCGTCCCGGGTGTCTACGAGCAGTACTTC.

This clone showed up just a few times. The chain couples TRBV7-3 to TRBJ1-1, with D tentatively TRBD1 (5 bases). The CDR3 consists of 14 residues. Trimming left V 3 bases short and J 1 base short, with 9 bases between. The V gene's germline CDR1 is SGHTA and CDR2 FQGTGA. CDR3 coding DNA: TGTGCCAGCAGCTTCGACGGACAGAACACTGAAGCTTTCTTT. This encodes CASSFDGQNTEAFF.

The chain combines TRBV7-6 with TRBJ2-1; 7 nucleotides align to TRBD2. With V trimmed by 1 base and J by 5 bases, 5 bases remained unmatched. The length of the CDR3 is 15 residues. Looked up from germline, CDR1 is SGHVS and CDR2 is FNYEAQ. DNA of the CDR3: TGTGCCAGCAGCTTAGTACGGCTAGCGGACAATGAGCAGTTCTTC. Translation gives CASSLVRLADNEQFF.

The V call is TRBV9, the J call TRBJ2-5; no reliable D call. V lost 1 base to trimming and J lost 5 bases, with 9 bases between them. CDR1 and CDR2 (germline): SGDLS, YYNGEE. This CDR3 contains 13 residues. The CDR3: CASSVSLEETQYF. The CDR3 DNA sequence: TGTGCCAGCAGCGTATCCCTTGAGGAGACCCAGTACTTC.

The J gene is TRBJ2-1, the V gene TRBV29-1; no definite D call. The CDR3 totals 11 residues. Germline CDR1 is SQVTM and CDR2 is ANQGSEA. V lost 6 bases and J lost 7, with 10 bases in between. The CDR3 DNA sequence: TGCAGCGTCGAAAGTAGTAATGAGCAGTTCTTC. It is translated as CSVESSNEQFF.

The chain carries TRBV18 and TRBJ2-5; TRBD2 matches at 7 bases. CDR3 size: 17 residues. Germline CDR1 is KGHSH and CDR2 is LQKENI. Trimming cost V 1 base and J 3 bases; bases outside gene matches: 11. Written as DNA, the CDR3 is TGTGCCAGCTCACCACTCCCCCTTTCGGGGAGGGAAGAGACCCAGTACTTC. This translates into CASSPLPLSGREETQYF.

The chain recombines TRBV2 with TRBJ2-1, with TRBD2 identical over 8 bases. With V trimmed by 4 bases and J by 7 bases, 9 bases remained unmatched. The CDR3 sequence is 15 residues long. CDR1 and CDR2 (germline): SNHLY, FYNNEI. The CDR3 coding sequence is TGTGCCAGCAGTGCATCCGGGACTAGGTGGAATGAGCAGTTCTTC. Protein sequence: CASSASGTRWNEQFF. Variable domain in full (rest from reference TRBV2 and TRBJ2-1): EPEVTQTPSHQVTQMGQEVILRCVPISNHLYFYWYRQILGQKVEFLVSFYNNEISEKSEIFDDQFSVERPDGSNFTLKIRSTKLEDSAMYFCASSASGTRWNEQFFGPGTRLTVL.

This clone showed up just once. The V call is TRBV27, the J call TRBJ1-1; TRBD1 matches at 9 bases. Per the germline V gene, CDR1 is MNHEY and CDR2 is SMNVEV (reference sequence). The CDR3 extends over 14 amino acids. V shed 3 bases, J shed 6 bases, and the junction held 5 bases outside the gene matches. The CDR3 coding sequence is TGTGCCAGCAGTTTTGGGACAGGGTTGTCTGAAGCTTTCTTT. It is translated as CASSFGTGLSEAFF.

This chain joins TRBV7-2 and TRBJ2-3; 9 nucleotides match TRBD2. The V gene end was trimmed by 0 bases and the J gene end by 1 base; junction bases not matched to a gene: 5. The CDR3 has 17 residues. CDR1 and CDR2 from the germline V gene are SGHTA and FQGNSA. The DNA of the CDR3 is TGTGCCAGCAGCTTAGCGGAAGCGGGAGGAGGCACAGATACGCAGTATTTT. This translates into CASSLAEAGGGTDTQYF.

This chain links TRBV12-3 or TRBV12-4 with TRBJ1-5; tentatively, D is TRBD1 (5 bases). The CDR3 sequence is 13 residues long. Trimming cost V 2 bases and J 6 bases, with 8 bases left between them. CDR3 in DNA: TGTGCCAGCAGTTTAACAGGCGTTCAGCCCCAGCATTTT. This translates into CASSLTGVQPQHF.

This clone was seen a handful of times. The chain is built from TRBV21-1 and TRBJ2-7; the table's D call TRBD2 went unverified against the DNA. TRBV21-1 is a known pseudogene. This CDR3 is 14 amino acids long. The CDR3 sequence is CASSNQREAYEQYF. Written as DNA, the CDR3 is TGTGCCAGCAGCAACCAACGAGAGGCCTACGAGCAGTACTTC.

The chain employs TRBV27 and TRBJ2-1; 9 nucleotides agree with TRBD1. The CDR3 extends over 17 amino acids. Germline V gene sequence: CDR1 MNHEY, CDR2 SMNVEV (reference sequence). Trimming took 6 bases from V and 6 from J; bases not matched to a gene: 15. CDR3: CASRTGTGQVMGNEQFF. The CDR3 nucleotides are TGTGCCAGCAGGACCGGGACAGGGCAGGTGATGGGCAATGAGCAGTTCTTC.

This rearrangement joins TRBV7-2 to TRBJ2-2; D remains ambiguous. Germline V CDR1 and CDR2: SGHTA, FQGNSA. The length of the CDR3 is 14 residues. V shed 1 base and J shed 3 bases, with 6 bases lying between them. CDR3 loop: CASSLGSDTGELFF. Here the CDR3 DNA reads TGTGCCAGCAGCTTAGGGAGCGACACCGGGGAGCTGTTTTTT.

V usage is TRBV27 and J usage is TRBJ2-1, with 7 bases identical to TRBD2. V was pared by 5 bases and J by 2 bases, with 6 bases of the junction left unmatched. Germline V lookup: CDR1 MNHEY, CDR2 SMNVEV (reference sequence). The CDR3 contains 15 residues. The CDR3 protein is CASSLQLAPYNEQFF. The CDR3 DNA reads as TGTGCCAGCAGTCTTCAACTAGCGCCCTACAATGAGCAGTTCTTC.

CDR3 amino acids: CASRLGQAYEQYF. The CDR3 DNA follows: TGTGCCAGCAGACTGGGACAGGCCTACGAGCAGTACTTC. The chain employs TRBV6-5 and TRBJ2-7, with 8 bases lining up with TRBD1. The ends lost 6 bases at V and 2 bases at J; junction bases unmatched: 3. CDR1 and CDR2 (germline): MNHEY, SVGAGI. This CDR3 has 13 residues.

In DNA, the CDR3 is TGTGCCAGCGCAGCGCCACTAGCGGGAGGGCCTACAGATACGCAGTATTTT. Translating gives CASAAPLAGGPTDTQYF. V gene TRBV7-2 combines with J gene TRBJ2-3; 13 nucleotides match TRBD2. CDR1 is SGHTA and CDR2 is FQGNSA in the germline V gene. Trimming took 8 bases from V and 3 from J; bases not matched to a gene: 11. The CDR3 runs 17 residues.

The chain couples TRBV5-6 to TRBJ1-3; a weak D match, TRBD1 (5 bases). Germline V lookup: CDR1 SGHDT, CDR2 YYEEEE. The ends were cut back, 0 bases at V and 3 bases at J, with 10 bases in the middle. The CDR3 covers 15 residues. Here the CDR3 reads CASSLGGASGNTIYF. CDR3 bases: TGTGCCAGCAGCTTGGGCGGGGCAAGTGGAAACACCATATATTTT.

The chain employs TRBV25-1 and TRBJ2-1; the D gene is possibly TRBD1 (6 bases). Germline V lookup: CDR1 MGHDK, CDR2 SYGVNS. The CDR3 loop spans 13 amino acids. Trimming pared 5 bases from V and 16 bases from J, leaving 21 bases between. CDR3 nucleotide sequence: TGTGCCAGCAGTACACCCGACAGGTCACCGGCCTTCTTC. This codes for CASSTPDRSPAFF. The full variable domain, with the rest looked up from reference TRBV25-1 and TRBJ2-1, is EADIYQTPRYLVIGTGKKITLECSQTMGHDKMYWYQQDPGMELHLIHYSYGVNSTEKGDLSSESTVSRIRTEHFPLTLESARPSHTSQYLCASSTPDRSPAFFGPGTRLTVL.

The V and J genes are TRBV5-4 and TRBJ1-2; 9 bases match TRBD1. This CDR3 spans 16 amino acids. Trimming at V came to 0 bases and at J to 2 bases, leaving 5 bases not matched to a gene. Germline V gene sequence: CDR1 SGHNT, CDR2 YYREEE (reference sequence). CDR3 in DNA: TGTGCCAGCAGCTTGGGACAGGGGGACATAAACTATGGCTACACCTTC. It translates to CASSLGQGDINYGYTF.

V usage is TRBV5-4 and J usage is TRBJ2-3; 9 bases line up with TRBD2. The CDR3 runs 19 residues. J gave up 0 bases and V 1 base, and 12 bases lay outside the gene matches. Germline assignment: CDR1 SGHNT and CDR2 YYREEE (reference sequence). CDR3 sequence reads: CASSLKLAGGRLSTDTQYF. The CDR3 DNA reads as TGTGCCAGCAGCTTGAAACTAGCGGGTGGGCGTCTTAGCACAGATACGCAGTATTTT.

V usage is TRBV30 and J usage is TRBJ1-1, with 7 bases matching TRBD1. Trimming at V came to 4 bases and at J to 6 bases, leaving 8 bases not matched to a gene. The CDR3 consists of 13 residues. Per the germline V gene, CDR1 is GTSNPN and CDR2 is SVGIG (reference sequence). The CDR3 nucleotides read TGTGCCTGGAATCGACAGGGAGGCGCTGAAGCTTTCTTT. It translates to CAWNRQGGAEAFF.

This clone was seen repeatedly, ten times or more. The chain recombines TRBV6-4 with TRBJ1-2; TRBD1 matches 7 bases. Germline CDR1 MRHNA, CDR2 SNTAGT. The CDR3 spans 14 residues. The trim removed 4 bases at V and 7 bases at J, leaving 9 bases unmatched. The CDR3 region has the DNA TGTGCCAGCAGTGTACACAGGGGAAGGGGTGGCTACACCTTC. Translation: CASSVHRGRGGYTF.